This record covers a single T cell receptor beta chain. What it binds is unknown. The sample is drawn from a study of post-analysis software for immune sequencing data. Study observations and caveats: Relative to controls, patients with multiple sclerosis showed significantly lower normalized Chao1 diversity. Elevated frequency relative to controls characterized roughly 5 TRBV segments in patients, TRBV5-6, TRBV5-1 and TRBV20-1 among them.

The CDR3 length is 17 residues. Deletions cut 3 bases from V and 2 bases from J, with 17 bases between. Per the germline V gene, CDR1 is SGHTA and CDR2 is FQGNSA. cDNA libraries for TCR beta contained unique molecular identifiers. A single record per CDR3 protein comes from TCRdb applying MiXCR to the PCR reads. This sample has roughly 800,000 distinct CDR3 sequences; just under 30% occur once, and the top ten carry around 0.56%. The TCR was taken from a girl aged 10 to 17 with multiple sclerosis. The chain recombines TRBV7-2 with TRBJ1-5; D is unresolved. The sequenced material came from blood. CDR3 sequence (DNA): TGTGCCAGCAGCTTTAGCCCCGCGCGGGGTCGCAATCAGCCCCAGCATTTT. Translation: CASSFSPARGRNQPQHF.